This is a list of T cell receptor beta chains from one sample in a study of neurological immune-mediated disorders. MiXCR, applied by TCRdb to the 5' RACE reads, yields one record per CDR3 protein. This sample has 55,000 to 60,000 distinct CDR3 sequences; roughly 3.2% occur once, and the top ten carry more than 2.5%. Specimen: PBMCs. Every receptor here comes from a woman aged 25 to 39 with multiple sclerosis. Each CDR3 is given with its conserved first and last residue. D genes are given only for firm matches. Some rows have no size entry. The others give once, few or many, or a class for an expanded clone.

d_gene	v_gene	j_gene	abundance	CDR3aa	CDR3nt
NA	TRBV20-1	TRBJ2-1	many	CRTYNEQFF	TGCAGGACCTACAATGAGCAGTTCTTC
NA	TRBV15	TRBJ2-3	many	CATSRVLAPDTQYF	TGTGCCACCAGCAGAGTACTGGCGCCAGATACGCAGTATTTT
NA	TRBV4-3	TRBJ2-3	many	CASSQEGARVTDTQYF	TGCGCCAGCAGCCAAGAGGGGGCTCGGGTCACAGATACGCAGTATTTT
NA	TRBV5-1	TRBJ2-1	many	CASSLGLRSNEQFF	TGCGCCAGCAGCTTGGGACTACGCTCCAATGAGCAGTTCTTC
NA	TRBV25-1	TRBJ2-5	many	CASSEGGWTQYF	TGTGCCAGCAGTGAAGGGGGCTGGACCCAGTACTTC
NA	TRBV10-3	TRBJ2-5	many	CAISDRVGQETQYF	TGTGCCATCAGTGACAGGGTGGGTCAAGAGACCCAGTACTTC
NA	TRBV10-2	TRBJ1-5	few	CASLSGVGQPQNF	TGCGCCAGCCTTTCAGGGGTAGGCCAGCCCCAGAATTTT
NA	TRBV28	TRBJ2-5	many	CASSLRRLTTQYF	TGTGCCAGCAGTTTGCGACGGTTAACTACCCAGTACTTC
TRBD1	TRBV20-1	TRBJ1-2	many	CSAEDRTIPYGYTF	TGCAGTGCCGAGGACAGGACCATACCCTATGGCTACACCTTC
NA	TRBV20-1	TRBJ2-3	many	CSARDRQGLLDTQYF	TGCAGTGCTAGAGATAGGCAGGGTCTGTTGGATACGCAGTATTTT
NA	TRBV5-1	TRBJ2-1	many	CASSVGGIRYNEQFF	TGCGCCAGCAGCGTTGGGGGGATAAGGTACAATGAGCAGTTCTTC
TRBD2	TRBV5-1	TRBJ2-3	many	CASSLGGSADTQYF	TGCGCCAGCAGCTTAGGCGGGAGCGCAGATACGCAGTATTTT
TRBD1	TRBV12-3/TRBV12-4	TRBJ2-7	many	CASSLEWTGRYEQYF	TGTGCCAGCAGTTTAGAGTGGACAGGGCGGTACGAGCAGTACTTC
NA	TRBV9	TRBJ2-3	many	CASSVPSTDTQYF	TGTGCCAGCAGCGTGCCTAGCACAGATACGCAGTATTTT
NA	TRBV6-6	TRBJ2-1	many	CASRGLQGGEYNEQFF	TGTGCCAGCAGAGGCCTTCAGGGGGGAGAATACAATGAGCAGTTCTTC
TRBD1	TRBV6-5	TRBJ1-1	few	CASSDGTGDSSEAFF	TGTGCCAGCAGTGACGGGACAGGGGATTCATCTGAAGCTTTCTTT
TRBD1	TRBV5-6	TRBJ1-1	many	CASSQGQTMNTEAFF	TGTGCCAGCAGCCAGGGACAGACTATGAACACTGAAGCTTTCTTT
NA	TRBV7-6	TRBJ2-3	few	CASSPGVLDTQYF	TGTGCCAGCAGTCCAGGGGTTCTGGATACGCAGTATTTT
NA	TRBV20-1	TRBJ2-1	few	CSALEFAGYYNEQFF	TGCAGTGCCCTAGAGTTCGCCGGATACTACAATGAGCAGTTCTTC
TRBD2	TRBV5-6	TRBJ2-1	many	CASSQQLATPYNEQFF	TGTGCCAGCAGCCAACAACTAGCGACACCCTACAATGAGCAGTTCTTC
TRBD2	TRBV10-3	TRBJ2-2	many	CATSRTSGGSFGELFF	TGTGCCACCTCACGGACTAGCGGGGGGTCCTTCGGGGAGCTGTTTTTT
NA	TRBV5-1	TRBJ2-1	NA	CASSWDSRGRDEQFF	TGCGCCAGCAGCTGGGACAGCCGGGGGCGTGATGAGCAGTTCTTC
NA	TRBV5-1	TRBJ2-3	many	CASSYNGLSTDTQYF	TGCGCCAGCAGCTACAATGGCCTGAGCACAGATACGCAGTATTTT
NA	TRBV5-1	TRBJ1-5	few	CASSLEGSSNQPQNF	TGCGCCAGCAGCTTGGAGGGCAGCTCCAATCAGCCCCAGAATTTT
NA	TRBV20-1	TRBJ1-5	NA	CSAIQLGTGQPQNF	TGCAGTGCCATCCAATTGGGTACGGGCCAGCCCCAGAATTTT
NA	TRBV3-1	TRBJ1-4	many	CASTQGTGDEKLFF	TGTGCCAGCACGCAGGGGACGGGCGATGAAAAACTGTTTTTT
TRBD2	TRBV27	TRBJ2-1	many	CASSLREGREQFF	TGTGCCAGCAGTTTGCGGGAGGGCCGTGAGCAGTTCTTC
TRBD1	TRBV6-2/TRBV6-3	TRBJ1-3	many	CASSYDGTGSGNTIYF	TGTGCCAGCAGTTACGACGGGACAGGCTCTGGAAACACCATATATTTT
TRBD1	TRBV20-1	TRBJ2-3	many	CSAEGTDFSTDTQYF	TGCAGTGCGGAAGGGACAGACTTTAGCACAGATACGCAGTATTTT
NA	TRBV7-7	TRBJ2-6	many	CATRRWVSGANVLTF	TGTGCTACTCGAAGATGGGTATCTGGGGCCAACGTCCTGACTTTC
TRBD2	TRBV20-1	TRBJ2-7	NA	CSARWTSGAYEQYF	TGCAGTGCTAGATGGACTAGCGGGGCCTACGAGCAGTACTTC
TRBD2	TRBV5-1	TRBJ2-5	many	CASSLFLTSGGETQYF	TGCGCCAGCAGCCTCTTCCTGACTAGCGGGGGGGAGACCCAGTACTTC
NA	TRBV29-1	TRBJ1-1	NA	CSVVRQWRLDTEAFF	TGCAGCGTTGTTAGACAGTGGCGCTTGGACACTGAAGCTTTCTTT
NA	TRBV7-8	TRBJ2-4	few	CASSLAAGGPKKIQYF	TGTGCCAGCAGCTTAGCGGCAGGGGGGCCCAAAAAAATTCAGTACTTC
TRBD2	TRBV7-2	TRBJ2-2	many	CASSPPGRSITGELFF	TGTGCCAGCAGCCCCCCCGGGAGGTCAATAACCGGGGAGCTGTTTTTT
TRBD2	TRBV29-1	TRBJ2-7	many	CSVGTSGTPYEQYF	TGCAGCGTAGGGACTAGCGGGACCCCCTACGAGCAGTACTTC
TRBD2	TRBV3-1	TRBJ2-5	many	CASSQASGGGGETQYF	TGTGCCAGCAGCCAGGCTAGCGGGGGCGGGGGAGAGACCCAGTACTTC
TRBD2	TRBV28	TRBJ2-7	many	CASTWGGLYEQYF	TGTGCCAGCACCTGGGGGGGACTCTACGAGCAGTACTTC
TRBD2	TRBV7-2	TRBJ2-7	many	CAKPTSGRTYEQYF	TGTGCCAAACCAACTAGCGGGAGGACCTACGAGCAGTACTTC
TRBD1	TRBV5-1	TRBJ1-2	many	CASSLNRGDGYTF	TGCGCCAGCAGCTTGAACAGGGGGGATGGCTACACCTTC
NA	TRBV5-1	TRBJ2-5	many	CASSLTIQETQYF	TGCGCCAGCAGCTTGACTATTCAAGAGACCCAGTACTTC
TRBD2	TRBV5-5	TRBJ2-7	many	CASRGLAGSEQYF	TGTGCCAGCCGGGGACTAGCGGGATCCGAGCAGTACTTC
NA	TRBV20-1	TRBJ1-3	few	CSAPPVSGKTIYF	TGCAGTGCTCCACCCGTCTCTGGAAAAACCATATATTTT
NA	TRBV20-1	TRBJ1-6	many	CSASSRKQDNSPLHF	TGCAGTGCTAGTAGTCGGAAACAGGATAATTCACCCCTCCACTTT
NA	TRBV18	TRBJ2-5	many	CASSPSSGETQYF	TGTGCCAGCTCACCCAGTTCCGGGGAGACCCAGTACTTC
TRBD1	TRBV3-1	TRBJ2-7	many	CASSPGQGATYEQYF	TGTGCCAGCAGCCCGGGACAGGGGGCCACCTACGAGCAGTACTTC
TRBD2	TRBV5-1	TRBJ2-1	many	CASSPAGLAIGDEFF	TGCGCCAGCAGCCCAGCGGGACTAGCGATCGGTGATGAGTTCTTC
NA	TRBV28	TRBJ2-5	many	CASSFSSRTQYF	TGTGCCAGCAGTTTTAGTTCACGGACCCAGTACTTC
TRBD1	TRBV5-1	TRBJ1-5	NA	CASSLGAGGDNQPQNF	TGCGCCAGCAGCTTGGGTGCAGGGGGTGACAATCAGCCCCAGAATTTT
NA	TRBV12-3/TRBV12-4	TRBJ1-1	many	CASRTQKNTEAFF	TGTGCCAGCAGGACACAGAAGAACACTGAAGCTTTCTTT
NA	TRBV6-6	TRBJ1-3	many	CASSYSRNGNTIYF	TGTGCCAGCAGTTACTCGAGGAATGGAAACACCATATATTTT
NA	TRBV20-1	TRBJ2-1	many	CSARVEKTRYNEQFF	TGCAGTGCTAGAGTTGAGAAGACGAGATACAATGAGCAGTTCTTC
NA	TRBV12-3/TRBV12-4	TRBJ2-7	many	CASSLGGGYEQYF	TGTGCCAGCAGTTTAGGAGGGGGATACGAGCAGTACTTC
NA	TRBV5-6	TRBJ1-2	many	CASSLENYGYTF	TGTGCCAGCAGCTTGGAAAACTATGGCTACACCTTC
NA	TRBV20-1	TRBJ2-3	many	CSATTSMRTDTQYF	TGCAGTGCTACAACATCGATGCGCACAGATACGCAGTATTTT
NA	TRBV9	TRBJ1-1	many	CASNRDGYEAEAFF	TGTGCCAGCAACCGTGATGGGTATGAGGCTGAAGCTTTCTTT
NA	TRBV2	TRBJ1-2	many	CAGSWTENYGYTF	TGTGCCGGCTCGTGGACGGAAAACTATGGCTACACCTTC
TRBD2	TRBV28	TRBJ2-2	many	CASSGPGTSGGTGELFF	TGTGCCAGCAGCGGCCCCGGGACTAGCGGGGGTACCGGGGAGCTGTTTTTT